This T cell receptor (beta chain) was found in a study of human T cells and chemical hapten exposure. Study-wide context: Each patient's scalp received weekly diphenylcyclopropenone throughout the roughly 23-week study. Patch tests put 0.01% DPC on the upper back, and the results were checked at 6 days.

This clonotype was counted ten times or more. The time point: pre-sensitization, week 0. Treatment given: therapeutic diphenylcyclopropenone sensitization with weekly scalp DPC. J gave up 0 bases and V 6 bases, and 10 bases lay outside the gene matches. Germline lookup yields CDR1 SGHVS and CDR2 FQNEAQ. The CDR3 contains 18 residues. The library tagged each cDNA molecule with unique molecular identifiers. TCRdb analysed the RACE reads with MiXCR anew, one entry per CDR3 protein. The repertoire holds 300,000 to 400,000 distinct CDR3 sequences, with around 5.5% as singletons. The TCR was taken from a woman between 50 and 59 years old with alopecia areata. Some clones in this sample may be carry-over from other donors' samples. Sequencing was performed on whole blood, taken in connection with sensitization to the hapten diphenylcyclopropenone (DPC). The rearrangement uses TRBV7-8 and TRBJ1-4, with 10 bases matching TRBD1. CDR3 nucleotides: TGTGCCAGCAGTTTGGGACAGGGGATTTCCGCAACTAATGAAAAACTGTTTTTT. It codes for CASSLGQGISATNEKLFF.